These 14 T cell receptor beta chains originate from one sample sequenced in a study of cytomegalovirus exposure and HLA in healthy donors. PCR involved 60 Vbeta and 13 Jbeta primers. Clones were sequenced by immunoSEQ multiplex PCR, and TCRdb holds only the in-frame ones, with some missing. The table includes around 170,000 clones, around 80% detected once. What was sequenced was PBMCs. The source of these receptors is a woman in her twenties or thirties in good health and CMV-seropositive.

This clone was observed a single time. An end of the junction does not agree with germline; a read error may underlie this. The chain employs TRBV5-1 and TRBJ2-6, with D perhaps matching TRBD1 (7 bases). This CDR3 region has 18 residues. Looked up from germline, CDR1 is SGHRS and CDR2 is YFSETQ. For the CDR3, the DNA is TGCGCCAGCAGCCAGGTCAGCAGGGGGGCCTCTGGGGCCAACGGCCTGACTTTC. Its translation: CASSQVSRGASGANGLTF. Combining the CDR3 with reference TRBV5-1 and TRBJ2-6 gives the whole variable domain KAGVTQTPRYLIKTRGQQVTLSCSPISGHRSVSWYQQTPGQGLQFLFEYFSETQRNKGNFPGRFSGRQFSNSRSEMNVSTLELGDSALYLCASSQVSRGASGANGLTFGAGSRLTVL.

In the case of this clone: This sample also contains other DNA sequences that code for the same CDR3. The genes are TRBV5-6 and TRBJ1-1; 7 bases match TRBD1. CDR3 length: 15 residues. V lost 4 bases, J lost 0 bases, and 6 bases stayed unmatched. Germline CDR1 reads SGHDT; CDR2 reads YYEEEE. The DNA of the CDR3 is TGTGCCAGCAGCAGGGACAGACCCATGAACACTGAAGCTTTCTTT. The encoded protein is CASSRDRPMNTEAFF.

A few counts support this clone. The rearrangement uses TRBV19 and TRBJ2-5; TRBD2 matches at 8 bases. Germline V gene data show CDR1 as LNHDA and CDR2 as SQIVND (reference sequence). The CDR3 covers 14 residues. Losses at the gene ends were 3 bases for V and 5 bases for J; bases not matched to a gene: 5. The CDR3 DNA is TGTGCCAGTAGTATTACTCCGGGGGGGGAGACCCAGTACTTC. This gives the protein CASSITPGGETQYF.

This sequence joins TRBV7-3 and TRBJ2-7, with 11 bases lining up with TRBD1. There are 16 residues in the CDR3. From germline, CDR1 is SGHTA and CDR2 FQGTGA. V gave up 5 bases and J gave up 3 bases; unmatched junction bases: 9. This CDR3 reads CASSPGIGTGGYEQYF. The CDR3 region has the DNA TGTGCCAGCAGCCCTGGCATAGGGACAGGGGGCTACGAGCAGTACTTC.

The chain carries TRBV29-1 and TRBJ1-2; D not certain. The CDR3 consists of 10 residues. Deletions cut 4 bases from V and 8 bases from J, with 8 bases between. Germline values: CDR1 SQVTM, CDR2 ANQGSEA. In DNA, the CDR3 is TGCAGCGTTGGGGAGGAGGGCTACACCTTC. This codes for CSVGEEGYTF.

V gene TRBV9 combines with J gene TRBJ1-3; 9 bases fit TRBD1. With V trimmed by 4 bases and J by 1 base, 6 bases remained unmatched. Looked up from germline, CDR1 is SGDLS and CDR2 is YYNGEE. This CDR3 has 16 amino acids. The CDR3 loop reads CASSIQGAESGNTIYF. The DNA for the CDR3 is TGTGCCAGCAGCATACAGGGGGCAGAGTCTGGAAACACCATATATTTT.

In its sample, this clone was seen once. The V call is TRBV9, the J call TRBJ2-3; 9 bases match TRBD2. The germline CDR1 and CDR2 sequences are SGDLS and YYNGEE. J lost 8 bases, V lost 3 bases, and 7 bases had no gene match. This CDR3 comprises 14 residues. The DNA for the CDR3 is TGTGCCAGCAGCGCTTTAGCGGGGGCGCCTACGCAGTATTTT. Its translation: CASSALAGAPTQYF.

V is TRBV7-8 and J is TRBJ2-1; a weak D match, TRBD1 (7 bases). V gave up 3 bases and J gave up 4 bases, with 22 bases separating them. CDR1 is SGHVS, CDR2 FQNEAQ, per germline. The CDR3 loop spans 18 amino acids. CDR3 sequence reads: CASSFGWEETGSYNEQFF. The DNA of the CDR3 is TGTGCCAGCAGCTTTGGTTGGGAGGAGACAGGGTCGTACAATGAGCAGTTCTTC.

This rearrangement joins TRBV5-5 to TRBJ2-7; TRBD1 aligns across 8 bases. The CDR3 is 13 residues long. Looked up from germline, CDR1 is SGHKS and CDR2 is YYEKEE (reference sequence). V trimming: 4 bases; J trimming: 2 bases; junction bases outside the gene matches: 2. The CDR3 is CASSAGQAYEQYF. DNA for the CDR3: TGTGCCAGCAGCGCGGGACAGGCCTACGAGCAGTACTTC.

This clone was recorded a few times. This chain joins TRBV2 and TRBJ1-6; D is unclear. The CDR3 totals 13 residues. The V end lost 1 base, the J end lost 7 bases, and 5 bases lay between the germline ends. Germline loops: CDR1 SNHLY, CDR2 FYNNEI. CDR3: CASSEVQNSPLHF. The CDR3 DNA reads TGTGCCAGCAGTGAAGTGCAGAATTCACCCCTCCACTTT.

The J gene is TRBJ1-1, the V gene TRBV2; tentatively, D is TRBD1 (6 bases). Germline lookup yields CDR1 SNHLY and CDR2 FYNNEI. The ends were cut back, 6 bases at V and 1 base at J, with 9 bases in the middle. This CDR3 has 13 amino acids. CDR3 bases: TGTGCCAGCAGGGAACAGGGGAACACTGAAGCTTTCTTT. It codes for CASREQGNTEAFF.

V and J are TRBV11-2 and TRBJ2-1; weak D call: TRBD1 (6 bases). The germline gives CDR1 SGHAT, CDR2 FQNNGV. V was trimmed by 0 bases and J by 15 bases, leaving 15 bases between them. The CDR3 has 13 residues. The CDR3 nucleotides read TGTGCCAGCAGCTTAGATCGACACAGGGTGGGGTTCTTC. Amino acid sequence: CASSLDRHRVGFF.

Only a few counts were recorded for this clone. The chain links TRBV2 to TRBJ2-5; D perhaps matches TRBD1 (6 bases). V shed 6 bases and J shed 8 bases, with 10 bases lying between them. CDR3 length: 11 residues. Germline V gene sequence: CDR1 SNHLY, CDR2 FYNNEI. CDR3 amino acids: CASRDRLTQYF. For the CDR3, the DNA is TGTGCCAGCAGGGACAGATTAACCCAGTACTTC.

V usage is TRBV25-1 and J usage is TRBJ1-2; D uncertain. Germline values: CDR1 MGHDK, CDR2 SYGVNS. The CDR3 has 13 residues. Trimming removed 3 bases from V and 8 bases from J, with 13 bases in between. In DNA, the CDR3 is TGTGCCAGCAGTGATGGGTCCAGGCGCGGCTACACCTTC. It translates to CASSDGSRRGYTF.